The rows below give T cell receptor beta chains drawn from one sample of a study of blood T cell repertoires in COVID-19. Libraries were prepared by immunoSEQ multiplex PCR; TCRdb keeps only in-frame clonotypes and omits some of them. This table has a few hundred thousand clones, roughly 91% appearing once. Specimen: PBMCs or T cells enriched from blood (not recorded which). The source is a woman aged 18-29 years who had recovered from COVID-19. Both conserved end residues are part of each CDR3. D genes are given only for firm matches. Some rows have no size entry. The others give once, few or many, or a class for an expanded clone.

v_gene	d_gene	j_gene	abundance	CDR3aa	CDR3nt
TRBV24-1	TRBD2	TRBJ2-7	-	CATSAQRGVSSYEQYF	TGTGCCACCAGTGCCCAGCGGGGGGTGAGCTCCTACGAGCAGTACTTC
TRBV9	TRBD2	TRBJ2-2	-	CASSVTGGPYTGELFF	TGTGCCAGCAGCGTAACGGGGGGGCCGTACACCGGGGAGCTGTTTTTT
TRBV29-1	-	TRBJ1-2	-	CSVEDQAQHYGYTF	TGCAGCGTTGAAGATCAGGCCCAGCACTATGGCTACACCTTC
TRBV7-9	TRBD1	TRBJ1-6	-	CASSHYRGQLYNSPLHF	TGTGCCAGCAGCCATTACAGGGGACAACTTTATAATTCACCCCTCCACTTT
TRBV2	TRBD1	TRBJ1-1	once	CARWGQLNTEAFF	TGTGCCAGGTGGGGACAGCTGAACACTGAAGCTTTCTTT
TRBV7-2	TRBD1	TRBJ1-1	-	CASSFQGQMNTEAFF	TGTGCCAGCAGCTTCCAGGGACAGATGAACACTGAAGCTTTCTTT
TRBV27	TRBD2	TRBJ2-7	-	CASSGGYEQYF	TGTGCCAGCTCGGGAGGGTACGAGCAGTACTTC
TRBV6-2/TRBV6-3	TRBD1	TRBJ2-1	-	CASSYPRDRGTLNNEQFF	TGTGCCAGCAGTTACCCCCGGGACAGGGGGACACTCAACAATGAGCAGTTCTTC
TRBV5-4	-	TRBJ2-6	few	CASSSRDRTYSGANVLTF	TGTGCCAGCAGCTCGCGGGACCGCACATACTCTGGGGCCAACGTCCTGACTTTC
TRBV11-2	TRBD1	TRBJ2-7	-	CASSLDPSGTGGYEQYF	TGTGCCAGCAGCTTAGATCCGTCGGGGACAGGGGGGTACGAGCAGTACTTC
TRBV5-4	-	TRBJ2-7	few	CASSIMAGSNSYEQYF	TGTGCCAGCAGCATAATGGCAGGTTCCAACTCCTACGAGCAGTACTTC
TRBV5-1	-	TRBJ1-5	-	CASSLAGGQPQHF	TGCGCCAGCAGCTTGGCCGGGGGTCAGCCCCAGCATTTT
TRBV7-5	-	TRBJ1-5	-	CARSPPILQGTNQPQHF	TGTGCCAGAAGCCCTCCCATCCTACAGGGGACAAATCAGCCCCAGCATTTT
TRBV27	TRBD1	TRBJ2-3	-	CASTKGTGTDTQYF	TGTGCCAGCACCAAAGGGACAGGGACAGATACGCAGTATTTT
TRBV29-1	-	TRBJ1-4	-	CSVGGLSREKLFF	TGCAGCGTTGGGGGCCTGTCTCGGGAAAAACTGTTTTTT
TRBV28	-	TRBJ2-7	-	CASSLRPPTYEQYF	TGTGCCAGCAGTTTGAGGCCCCCCACCTACGAGCAGTACTTC
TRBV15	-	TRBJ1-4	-	CATSRATLRITEKLFF	TGTGCCACCAGCAGAGCCACCCTGCGTATAACTGAAAAACTGTTTTTT
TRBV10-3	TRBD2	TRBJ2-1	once	CAISETSGDYNEQFF	TGTGCCATCAGTGAAACTAGCGGTGACTACAATGAGCAGTTCTTC
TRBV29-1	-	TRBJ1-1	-	CRAHLGLGTEAFF	TGCAGGGCCCACTTGGGTCTCGGGACTGAAGCTTTCTTT
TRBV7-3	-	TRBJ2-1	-	CASSFGTTHNEQFF	TGTGCCAGCAGCTTCGGGACAACCCACAATGAGCAGTTCTTC
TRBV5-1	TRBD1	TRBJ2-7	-	CASSPGQGVDEQYF	TGCGCCAGCAGCCCGGGACAGGGAGTGGACGAGCAGTACTTC
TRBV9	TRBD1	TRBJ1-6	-	CASSVRQGESPLHF	TGTGCCAGCAGCGTACGACAGGGTGAATCACCCCTCCACTTT
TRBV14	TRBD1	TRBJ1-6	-	CASSQGTGGVSPLHF	TGTGCCAGCAGCCAAGGAACAGGGGGGGTCTCACCCCTCCACTTT
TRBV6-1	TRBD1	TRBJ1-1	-	CASSERTGFTEAFF	TGTGCCAGCAGTGAGAGGACAGGGTTTACTGAAGCTTTCTTT
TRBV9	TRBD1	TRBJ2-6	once	CASSGTGDSGANVLTF	TGTGCCAGCAGTGGGACAGGGGACTCTGGGGCCAACGTCCTGACTTTC
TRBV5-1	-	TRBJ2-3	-	CASSPRSGTDTQYF	TGCGCCAGCAGCCCACGGAGTGGCACAGATACGCAGTATTTT
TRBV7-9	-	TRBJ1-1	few	CASSLSGNTEAFF	TGTGCCAGCAGCCTATCGGGGAACACTGAAGCTTTCTTT
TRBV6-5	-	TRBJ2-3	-	CASSSILGTDTQYF	TGTGCCAGCAGTTCTATTTTGGGCACAGATACGCAGTATTTT
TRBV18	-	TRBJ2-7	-	CASSAGVYEQYF	TGTGCCAGCTCCGCAGGGGTTTACGAGCAGTACTTC
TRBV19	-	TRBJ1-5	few	CASELNSNQPQHF	TGTGCCAGCGAGCTGAATAGCAATCAGCCCCAGCATTTT
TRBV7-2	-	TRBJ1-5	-	CASSPRGDAQPQHF	TGTGCCAGCAGCCCCCGAGGCGACGCTCAGCCCCAGCATTTT
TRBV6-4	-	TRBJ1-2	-	CASSEFEGRSGYTF	TGTGCCAGCAGTGAATTTGAGGGGAGGAGTGGCTACACCTTC
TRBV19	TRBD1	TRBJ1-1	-	CASSPQGGNTEAFF	TGTGCCAGTAGTCCACAGGGGGGGAACACTGAAGCTTTCTTT
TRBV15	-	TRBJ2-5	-	CATSGLWETQYF	TGTGCCACCAGCGGCTTATGGGAGACCCAGTACTTC
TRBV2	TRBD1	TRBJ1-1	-	CASQTGMNTEAFF	TGTGCCAGCCAGACAGGGATGAACACTGAAGCTTTCTTT
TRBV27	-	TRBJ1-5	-	CASKGLGNQPQHF	TGTGCCAGCAAGGGGTTAGGAAATCAGCCCCAGCATTTT
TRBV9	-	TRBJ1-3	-	CASSGGNSGNTIYF	TGTGCCAGCAGCGGAGGGAACTCTGGAAACACCATATATTTT
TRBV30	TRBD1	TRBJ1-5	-	CAWRDRGRQPQHF	TGTGCCTGGAGAGACAGGGGCAGGCAGCCCCAGCATTTT
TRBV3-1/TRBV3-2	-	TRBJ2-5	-	CASSHLSGQETQYF	TGTGCCAGCAGCCACTTAAGCGGACAAGAGACCCAGTACTTC
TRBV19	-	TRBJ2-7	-	CATPGSPHEQYF	TGTGCCACCCCAGGGTCTCCCCACGAGCAGTACTTC
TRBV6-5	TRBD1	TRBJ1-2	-	CASTEGRGQNTF	TGTGCCAGCACAGAAGGTAGGGGGCAGAACACCTTC
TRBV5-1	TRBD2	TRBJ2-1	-	CASSRAGALGNEQFF	TGCGCCAGCAGCCGAGCGGGGGCCTTAGGCAATGAGCAGTTCTTC